The entry that follows covers one T cell receptor beta chain sequence. Unique molecular identifiers were used to barcode this TCRbeta library. A single record per CDR3 protein comes from TCRdb applying MiXCR to the PCR reads. The sample consists of roughly 570,000 distinct CDR3 sequences, 25% to 30% of them appearing once. This record comes from a study of T-cell reconstitution after alpha-beta-depleted transplantation in children. The sample here was PBMCs, taken before TCRalphabeta/CD19-depleted stem cell transplant. The source of this sequence is a boy younger than two with Wiskott-Aldrich syndrome, due to receive a stem cell transplant.

The chain's CDR3 is CASRFRIQRSSEQYF. The CDR3 nucleotides read TGTGCCAGCCGATTTCGGATTCAGCGATCTTCCGAGCAGTACTTC. The chain links TRBV6-1 to TRBJ2-7; D is ambiguous. Germline V gives CDR1 MNHNS, CDR2 SASEGT. The V end was cut by 8 bases, the J end by 6 bases, with 23 bases between. The CDR3 consists of 15 residues.